The 18 T cell receptor beta chains in this list originate from one sample, sequenced in a study of shared clonotypes between healthy human individuals. The method was immunoSEQ multiplex PCR; TCRdb's version includes in-frame clones alone and lacks a portion of them. There are approximately 2.5 million clones in the sample; just over 90% occur only once, and over 0.12% lies in the top ten. The source material was naive CD4+ T cells sorted from blood. Subset of the sample: CD45RA+ positively selected. The source of these receptors is a man between 18 and 35 years old in good health.

The gene calls are TRBV18 and TRBJ1-6, with TRBD1 identical over 9 bases. Germline loops: CDR1 KGHSH, CDR2 LQKENI. The CDR3 is made up of 15 amino acids. With 8 bases clipped from V and 13 bases from J, the junction kept 15 bases outside the gene matches. As DNA, the CDR3 is TGTGCCAGCGCCCCTCCGGGACAGGGAATAACGCCCCTCCACTTT. This codes for CASAPPGQGITPLHF.

In nucleotides, the CDR3 is TGCAGCGTTATGGGGACGGGTCAGCCCCAGCATTTT. Its translation: CSVMGTGQPQHF. The J gene is TRBJ1-5, the V gene TRBV29-1; D might be TRBD1 (5 bases). CDR3 size: 12 residues. V dropped 5 bases and J dropped 6 bases, with 11 bases sitting between them. Germline-derived CDR1 and CDR2 are SQVTM and ANQGSEA. The variable domain in full, with the rest retrieved from reference TRBV29-1 and TRBJ1-5, is SAVISQKPSRDICQRGTSLTIQCQVDSQVTMMFWYRQQPGQSLTLIATANQGSEATYESGFVIDKFPISRPNLTFSTLTVSNMSPEDSSIYLCSVMGTGQPQHFGDGTRLSIL.

This clone was counted between two and nine times. The rearrangement joins TRBV30 to TRBJ1-5; D not resolved. The CDR3 contains 13 residues. The germline V gene encodes CDR1 GTSNPN and CDR2 SVGIG (reference sequence). V shed 2 bases and J shed 3 bases, with 8 bases lying between them. CDR3 DNA sequence: TGTGCCTGGAGTAGAAAGGACAATCAGCCCCAGCATTTT. It yields the protein CAWSRKDNQPQHF.

The chain joins TRBV7-2 to TRBJ2-7, with D possibly being TRBD2 (7 bases). The CDR3 runs to 17 residues. Germline lookup yields CDR1 SGHTA and CDR2 FQGNSA. Trimming stripped 6 bases from V and 1 base from J, with 22 bases between. The CDR3 loop is CASSRGGLARKSYEQYF. The CDR3 DNA is TGTGCCAGCAGTAGGGGGGGGCTAGCAAGAAAATCCTACGAGCAGTACTTC.

The V gene is TRBV18, the J gene TRBJ2-1; 7 bases are shared with TRBD1. This CDR3 region has 15 residues. J was trimmed by 7 bases and V by 6 bases; bases with no gene match: 12. Looked up from germline, CDR1 is KGHSH and CDR2 is LQKENI. The CDR3 DNA is TGTGCCAGCTCCCCGACTCAGACAGGGAAAAATGAGCAGTTCTTC. Translating it yields CASSPTQTGKNEQFF. Looking up the rest from reference TRBV18 and TRBJ2-1 gives the full variable domain: NAGVMQNPRHLVRRRGQEARLRCSPMKGHSHVYWYRQLPEEGLKFMVYLQKENIIDESGMPKERFSAEFPKEGPSILRIQQVVRGDSAAYFCASSPTQTGKNEQFFGPGTRLTVL.

The genes are TRBV7-2 and TRBJ2-2; 7 nucleotides align to TRBD1. This CDR3 spans 15 amino acids. V lost 1 base and J lost 8; bases outside the gene matches: 7. Germline assignment: CDR1 SGHTA and CDR2 FQGNSA. Written as DNA, the CDR3 is TGTGCCAGCAGCTTAGGGGCAGGGGGACCTGGGGAGCTGTTTTTT. The encoded protein is CASSLGAGGPGELFF.

V usage is TRBV5-1 and J usage is TRBJ2-3; D is unclear. V was clipped by 4 bases and J by 1 base, with 7 bases between them. CDR3 length: 13 residues. Germline V gives CDR1 SGHRS, CDR2 YFSETQ. The DNA of the CDR3 is TGCGCCAGCAGCAGGGCGGGCACAGATACGCAGTATTTT. It codes for CASSRAGTDTQYF.

As DNA, the CDR3 is TGTGCCAGCAGGGATCAGGGGGAACCCTATGGCTACACCTTC. It yields the protein CASRDQGEPYGYTF. This chain uses TRBV4-2 with TRBJ1-2, with TRBD1 matching 7 bases. Germline V gives CDR1 LGHNA, CDR2 YNFKEQ. V gave up 6 bases and J gave up 4 bases; unmatched junction bases: 8. The CDR3 runs 14 residues.

Regarding this clone: This sample includes further DNA sequences coding for the same CDR3. The V and J genes are TRBV27 and TRBJ1-1; D uncertain. Germline V gene data show CDR1 as MNHEY and CDR2 as SMNVEV (reference sequence). This CDR3 spans 13 amino acids. Between the trimmed V and J ends, which lost 2 bases and 1 base, there was a span of 5 bases. CDR3 in amino acids: CASSLVSNTEAFF. CDR3 sequence (DNA): TGTGCCAGCAGTTTAGTCTCGAACACTGAAGCTTTCTTT.

V gene TRBV7-9 combines with J gene TRBJ2-3; tentatively, D is TRBD2 (6 bases). V was shortened by 1 base and J by 4 bases, with 12 bases between the two germline ends. CDR3 length: 15 amino acids. Germline CDR1 is SEHNR and CDR2 is FQNEAQ (reference sequence). The CDR3 region has the DNA TGTGCCAGCAGCTTAGGGAGGGAAAAGGCAGATACGCAGTATTTT. Amino acid sequence: CASSLGREKADTQYF.

Of note for this clone: At the DNA level, this CDR3 is encoded by other sequences in the same sample as well. The rearrangement links TRBV2 to TRBJ2-2, with 7 nucleotides matching TRBD1. This CDR3 has 14 amino acids. The V segment lost 8 bases and the J segment 1 base; nucleotides outside the gene matches: 4. Germline V gene data show CDR1 as SNHLY and CDR2 as FYNNEI. The CDR3 spells CASSYRGNTGELFF. The DNA of the CDR3 is TGTGCCAGCTCATACAGGGGGAACACCGGGGAGCTGTTTTTT.

The V call is TRBV27, the J call TRBJ1-6; D unclear. Per germline, CDR1 MNHEY and CDR2 SMNVEV (reference sequence). The CDR3 totals 14 residues. With 6 bases removed from V and 0 bases from J, the gap between germline ends came to 6 bases. The CDR3 is CASRSGSYNSPLHF. In DNA, the CDR3 is TGTGCCAGCAGGAGCGGCTCCTATAATTCACCCCTCCACTTT.

The chain employs TRBV9 and TRBJ1-5; D not resolved. This CDR3 spans 13 amino acids. V was shortened by 0 bases and J by 5 bases, with 6 bases between the two germline ends. Germline CDR1 reads SGDLS; CDR2 reads YYNGEE. The CDR3 DNA reads TGTGCCAGCAGCGTAGATTGGGATCAGCCCCAGCATTTT. Encoded protein: CASSVDWDQPQHF.

Details on this clone: The same CDR3 is also encoded by other DNA sequences in this sample. This chain links TRBV7-2 with TRBJ2-3; D call uncertain. With 2 bases removed from V and 4 bases from J, the gap between germline ends came to 4 bases. This CDR3 is 12 amino acids long. Germline values: CDR1 SGHTA, CDR2 FQGNSA. The CDR3 spells CASSLLADTQYF. CDR3 nucleotide sequence: TGTGCCAGCAGCTTACTCGCAGATACGCAGTATTTT.

The CDR3 here is CASRSRDLAGDNTGELFF. CDR3 DNA: TGCGCCAGCAGAAGTCGGGATCTAGCGGGCGATAACACCGGGGAGCTGTTTTTT. V usage is TRBV23-1 and J usage is TRBJ2-2; 8 bases map to TRBD2. TRBV23-1 is given ORF status, its function remaining uncertain. The CDR3 sequence is 18 residues long. J gave up 2 bases and V 6 bases, and 14 bases lay outside the gene matches.

The CDR3 is CAISDKGQQNTEAFF. CDR3 DNA: TGTGCCATCAGTGATAAGGGACAGCAGAACACTGAAGCTTTCTTT. The chain carries TRBV10-3 and TRBJ1-1; 7 bases agree with TRBD1. In germline, CDR1 is ENHRY, CDR2 SYGVKD. V lost 3 bases, J lost 1 base, and 5 bases stayed unmatched. The CDR3 totals 15 residues.

This clone was picked up one time. The CDR3 region is CAISESAGTAFEPGYTF. CDR3 coding DNA: TGTGCCATCAGTGAGTCGGCCGGGACAGCCTTCGAACCTGGCTACACCTTC. The rearrangement joins TRBV10-3 to TRBJ1-2, with 7 positions matching TRBD1. Per the germline V gene, CDR1 is ENHRY and CDR2 is SYGVKD. With 0 bases clipped from V and 7 bases from J, the junction kept 14 bases outside the gene matches. The CDR3 sequence is 17 residues long.

The chain links TRBV2 to TRBJ2-3; either TRBD1 or TRBD2 may supply D (5 bases each). CDR3 length: 15 amino acids. Trimming took off 6 bases at V and 2 bases at J, with 15 bases between the two ends. The V gene's germline CDR1 is SNHLY and CDR2 FYNNEI. The DNA of the CDR3 is TGTGCCAGCAGCGCAGGGACCGGGAACACAGATACGCAGTATTTT. It is translated as CASSAGTGNTDTQYF.